This TCR beta chain was identified during a study of cytomegalovirus exposure and HLA in healthy donors. The germline gives CDR1 SSHAT, CDR2 FNYEAQ (reference sequence). V lost 1 base and J 5 bases, leaving 7 bases between the germline ends. This CDR3 is 13 amino acids long. The PCR had 60 Vbeta and 13 Jbeta primers. Using immunoSEQ multiplex PCR, the repertoire was profiled, and TCRdb retains in-frame clones only, with some absent. Counted here are about 190,000 clones, about nine tenths occurring once; the ten biggest clones make up around 0.99%. This sequence was found in a boy between 2 and 10 years old in good health and CMV-seronegative. This chain uses TRBV7-7 with TRBJ2-3; D is perhaps TRBD2 (6 bases). Sample: PBMCs. The CDR3: CASSLDSGDTQYF. CDR3 DNA sequence: TGTGCCAGCAGCTTAGATAGCGGAGATACGCAGTATTTT.